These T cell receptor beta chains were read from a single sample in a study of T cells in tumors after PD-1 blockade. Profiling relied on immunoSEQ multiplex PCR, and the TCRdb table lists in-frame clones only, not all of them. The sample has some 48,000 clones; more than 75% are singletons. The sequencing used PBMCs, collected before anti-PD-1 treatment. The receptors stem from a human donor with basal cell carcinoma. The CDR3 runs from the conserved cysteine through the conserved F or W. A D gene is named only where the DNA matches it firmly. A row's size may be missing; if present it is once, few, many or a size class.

CDR3 DNA: TGTGCCAGCATTCAAGGGGCCACCAACACCGGGGAGCTGTTTTTT; CDR3 protein: CASIQGATNTGELFF; clone size: few; V gene: TRBV6-1; D gene: NA; J gene: TRBJ2-2
CDR3 DNA: TGTGCCAGTAACCAGGGAGGAGGCGAGACCCAGTACTTC; CDR3 protein: CASNQGGGETQYF; clone size: few; V gene: TRBV19; D gene: NA; J gene: TRBJ2-5
CDR3 DNA: TGTGCCAGCAGTGCGCCGTCAGGGGGTATGGGCAATCAGCCCCAGCATTTT; CDR3 protein: CASSAPSGGMGNQPQHF; clone size: NA; V gene: TRBV28; D gene: TRBD1; J gene: TRBJ1-5
CDR3 DNA: TGCAGCGTTTACGGGGGAGGATCCTACGAGCAGTACTTC; CDR3 protein: CSVYGGGSYEQYF; clone size: once; V gene: TRBV29-1; D gene: NA; J gene: TRBJ2-7
CDR3 DNA: TGTGCCAGCAGTTTGGGCACCTATGGCTACACCTTC; CDR3 protein: CASSLGTYGYTF; clone size: few; V gene: TRBV28; D gene: NA; J gene: TRBJ1-2
CDR3 DNA: TGTGCCAGCAGTGAAGCAATGAGGGGTATGACGTACTTC; CDR3 protein: CASSEAMRGMTYF; clone size: NA; V gene: TRBV2; D gene: NA; J gene: TRBJ2-7
CDR3 DNA: TGCAGTGCTAGAGGAGAGACCCAGTACTTC; CDR3 protein: CSARGETQYF; clone size: NA; V gene: TRBV20-1; D gene: NA; J gene: TRBJ2-5
CDR3 DNA: TGTGCCATCAGTGATCACGACAGGGTGGCAACCTACGAGCAGTACTTC; CDR3 protein: CAISDHDRVATYEQYF; clone size: NA; V gene: TRBV10-3; D gene: TRBD1; J gene: TRBJ2-7
CDR3 DNA: TGTGCCAGTAGTCGCGGACAGGGCTGGGACATTCAGTACTTC; CDR3 protein: CASSRGQGWDIQYF; clone size: NA; V gene: TRBV19; D gene: TRBD1; J gene: TRBJ2-4
CDR3 DNA: TGTGCCAGCAGTTTAAATCTCGGGGGCGGTTCCATTCAGTACTTC; CDR3 protein: CASSLNLGGGSIQYF; clone size: once; V gene: TRBV28; D gene: NA; J gene: TRBJ2-4
CDR3 DNA: TGTGCCAGCTCTGACAGGGTCCAAGAGACCCAGTACTTC; CDR3 protein: CASSDRVQETQYF; clone size: few; V gene: TRBV12-3/TRBV12-4; D gene: TRBD1; J gene: TRBJ2-5
CDR3 DNA: TGTGCCAGCAGTGAGACAGGGAGTCAGCCCCAGTATTTT; CDR3 protein: CASSETGSQPQYF; clone size: NA; V gene: TRBV28; D gene: TRBD1; J gene: TRBJ2-3
CDR3 DNA: TGTGCCAGCAGTCCCGGACAGGAATTTGGCAATCAGCCCCAGCATTTT; CDR3 protein: CASSPGQEFGNQPQHF; clone size: few; V gene: TRBV6-6; D gene: TRBD1; J gene: TRBJ1-5
CDR3 DNA: TGTGCCAGCAGTTTAGGGTGGATGAACTACGAGCAGTACTTC; CDR3 protein: CASSLGWMNYEQYF; clone size: few; V gene: TRBV28; D gene: NA; J gene: TRBJ2-7
CDR3 DNA: TGCGCCAGCAGCTTGAGGACAGGGGGTGTATTTGACTATGGCTACACCTTC; CDR3 protein: CASSLRTGGVFDYGYTF; clone size: NA; V gene: TRBV4-1; D gene: TRBD1; J gene: TRBJ1-2